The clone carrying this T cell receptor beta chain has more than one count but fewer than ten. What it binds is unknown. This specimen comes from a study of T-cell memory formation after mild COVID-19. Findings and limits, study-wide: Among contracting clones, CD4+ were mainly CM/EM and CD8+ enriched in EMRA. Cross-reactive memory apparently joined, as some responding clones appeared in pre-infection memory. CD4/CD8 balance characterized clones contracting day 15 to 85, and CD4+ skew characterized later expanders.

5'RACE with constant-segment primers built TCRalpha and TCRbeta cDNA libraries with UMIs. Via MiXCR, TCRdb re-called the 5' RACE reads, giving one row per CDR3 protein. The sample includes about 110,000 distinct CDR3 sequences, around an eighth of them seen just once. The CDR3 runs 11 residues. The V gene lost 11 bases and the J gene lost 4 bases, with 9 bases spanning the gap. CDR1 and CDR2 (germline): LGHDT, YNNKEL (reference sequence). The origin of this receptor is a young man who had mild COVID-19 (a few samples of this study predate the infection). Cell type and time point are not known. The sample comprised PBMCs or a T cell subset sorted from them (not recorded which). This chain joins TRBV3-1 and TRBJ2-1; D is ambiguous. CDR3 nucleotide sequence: TGTGCCGGATCGAGTTACAATGAGCAGTTCTTC. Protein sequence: CAGSSYNEQFF.